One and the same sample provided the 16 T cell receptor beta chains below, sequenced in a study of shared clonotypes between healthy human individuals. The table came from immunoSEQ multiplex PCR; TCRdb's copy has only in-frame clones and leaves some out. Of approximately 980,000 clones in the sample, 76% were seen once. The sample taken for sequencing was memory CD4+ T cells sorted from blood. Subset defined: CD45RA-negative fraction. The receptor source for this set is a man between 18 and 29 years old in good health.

CDR3: CASSVRDPANQPQHF. CDR3 nucleotide sequence: TGTGCCAGCAGCGTCAGGGATCCGGCCAATCAGCCCCAGCATTTT. V and J are TRBV9 and TRBJ1-5; tentative D call: TRBD1 (5 bases). The CDR3 length is 15 residues. Trimming pared 2 bases from V and 3 bases from J, leaving 12 bases between. The V gene's germline CDR1 is SGDLS and CDR2 YYNGEE.

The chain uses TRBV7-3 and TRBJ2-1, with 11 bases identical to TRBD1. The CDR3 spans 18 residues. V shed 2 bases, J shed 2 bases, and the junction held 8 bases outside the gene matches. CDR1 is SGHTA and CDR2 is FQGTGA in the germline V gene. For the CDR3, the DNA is TGTGCCAGCAGCTTACATGGACAGGGGGCCGAAGCCTACAATGAGCAGTTCTTC. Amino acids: CASSLHGQGAEAYNEQFF.

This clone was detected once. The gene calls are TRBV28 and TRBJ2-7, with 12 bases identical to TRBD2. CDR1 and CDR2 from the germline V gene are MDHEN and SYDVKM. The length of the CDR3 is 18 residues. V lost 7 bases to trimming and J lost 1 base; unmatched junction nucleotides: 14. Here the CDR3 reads CASNGGGLAGTASYEQYF. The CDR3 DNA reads TGTGCCAGCAACGGGGGGGGACTAGCGGGTACTGCATCCTACGAGCAGTACTTC. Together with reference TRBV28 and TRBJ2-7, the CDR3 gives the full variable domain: DVKVTQSSRYLVKRTGEKVFLECVQDMDHENMFWYRQDPGLGLRLIYFSYDVKMKEKGDIPEGYSVSREKKERFSLILESASTNQTSMYLCASNGGGLAGTASYEQYFGPGTRLTVT.

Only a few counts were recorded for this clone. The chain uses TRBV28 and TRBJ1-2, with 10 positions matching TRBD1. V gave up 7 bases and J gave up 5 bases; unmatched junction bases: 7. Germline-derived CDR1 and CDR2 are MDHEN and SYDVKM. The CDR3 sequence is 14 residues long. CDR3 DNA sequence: TGTGCCAGCACCCGGACAGGGGGAACGTATGGCTACACCTTC. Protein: CASTRTGGTYGYTF.

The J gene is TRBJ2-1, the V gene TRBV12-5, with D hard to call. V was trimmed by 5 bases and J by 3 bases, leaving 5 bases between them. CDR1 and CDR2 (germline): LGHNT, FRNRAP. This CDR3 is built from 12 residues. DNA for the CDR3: TGTGCTAGTGGTCCCAACTACAATGAGCAGTTCTTC. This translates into CASGPNYNEQFF.

Here the CDR3 reads CASSEQGQRNTIYF. The CDR3 nucleotides are TGTGCCAGCAGTGAACAGGGGCAAAGAAACACCATATATTTT. The chain combines TRBV2 with TRBJ1-3; a weak D match, TRBD1 (6 bases). This CDR3 is built from 14 residues. V lost 2 bases and J lost 5, with 10 bases in between. Per the germline V gene, CDR1 is SNHLY and CDR2 is FYNNEI.

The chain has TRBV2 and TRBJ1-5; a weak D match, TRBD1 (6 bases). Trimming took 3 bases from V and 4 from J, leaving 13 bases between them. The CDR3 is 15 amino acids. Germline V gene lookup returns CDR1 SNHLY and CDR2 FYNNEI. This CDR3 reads CASSERTVANQPQHF. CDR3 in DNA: TGTGCCAGCAGTGAGAGGACAGTCGCAAATCAGCCCCAGCATTTT.

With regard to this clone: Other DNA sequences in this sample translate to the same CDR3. The CDR3 protein is CASSEAGTANYGYTF. CDR3 nucleotide sequence: TGTGCCAGCAGTGAAGCTGGGACAGCTAACTATGGCTACACCTTC. V usage is TRBV6-1 and J usage is TRBJ1-2; 7 bases are shared with TRBD1. With 0 bases clipped from V and 0 bases from J, the junction kept 1 base outside the gene matches. From germline, CDR1 is MNHNS and CDR2 SASEGT. The CDR3 contains 15 residues.

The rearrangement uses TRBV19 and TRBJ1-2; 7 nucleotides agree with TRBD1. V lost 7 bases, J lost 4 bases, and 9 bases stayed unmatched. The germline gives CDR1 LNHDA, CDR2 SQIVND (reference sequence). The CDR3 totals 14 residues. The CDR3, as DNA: TGTGCCAGTATTCCCCGGGACAGAAGCTATGGCTACACCTTC. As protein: CASIPRDRSYGYTF. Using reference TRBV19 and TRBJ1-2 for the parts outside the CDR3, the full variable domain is DGGITQSPKYLFRKEGQNVTLSCEQNLNHDAMYWYRQDPGQGLRLIYYSQIVNDFQKGDIAEGYSVSREKKESFPLTVTSAQKNPTAFYLCASIPRDRSYGYTFGSGTRLTVV.

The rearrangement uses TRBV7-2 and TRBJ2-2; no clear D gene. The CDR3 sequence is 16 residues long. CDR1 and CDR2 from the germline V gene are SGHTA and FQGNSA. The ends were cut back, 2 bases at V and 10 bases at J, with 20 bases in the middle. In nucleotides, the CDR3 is TGTGCCAGCAGCTTAAGATCATCGCTCCCTCCGTCGGAGCTGTTTTTT. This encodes CASSLRSSLPPSELFF.

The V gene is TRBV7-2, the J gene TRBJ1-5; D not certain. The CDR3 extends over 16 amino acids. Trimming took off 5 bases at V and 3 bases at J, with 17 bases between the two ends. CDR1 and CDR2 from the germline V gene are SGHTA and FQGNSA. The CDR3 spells CASSHGPIGNNQPQHF. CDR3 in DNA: TGTGCCAGCAGCCACGGTCCGATAGGGAACAATCAGCCCCAGCATTTT. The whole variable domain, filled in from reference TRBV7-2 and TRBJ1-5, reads GAGVSQSPSNKVTEKGKDVELRCDPISGHTALYWYRQSLGQGLEFLIYFQGNSAPDKSGLPSDRFSAERTGGSVSTLTIQRTQQEDSAVYLCASSHGPIGNNQPQHFGDGTRLSIL.

CDR3 region: CASSRGFTSTDTQYF. The DNA of the CDR3 is TGTGCCAGCAGTCGAGGTTTTACTAGCACAGATACGCAGTATTTT. The chain links TRBV27 to TRBJ2-3; D unclear. Trimming cost V 5 bases and J 0 bases, with 12 bases left between them. This CDR3 is 15 amino acids long. The germline gives CDR1 MNHEY, CDR2 SMNVEV (reference sequence).

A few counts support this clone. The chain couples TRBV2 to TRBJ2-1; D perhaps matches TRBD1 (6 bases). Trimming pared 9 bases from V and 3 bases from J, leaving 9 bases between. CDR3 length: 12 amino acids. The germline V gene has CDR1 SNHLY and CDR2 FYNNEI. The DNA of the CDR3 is TGTGCCAGTGAACAGGGCTACAATGAGCAGTTCTTC. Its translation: CASEQGYNEQFF. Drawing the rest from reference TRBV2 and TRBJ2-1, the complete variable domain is EPEVTQTPSHQVTQMGQEVILRCVPISNHLYFYWYRQILGQKVEFLVSFYNNEISEKSEIFDDQFSVERPDGSNFTLKIRSTKLEDSAMYFCASEQGYNEQFFGPGTRLTVL.

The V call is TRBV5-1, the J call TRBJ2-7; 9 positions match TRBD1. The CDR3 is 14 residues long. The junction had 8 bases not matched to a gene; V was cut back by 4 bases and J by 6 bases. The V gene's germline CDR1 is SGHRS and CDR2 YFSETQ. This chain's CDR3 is CASSNGQGQAEQYF. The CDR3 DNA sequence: TGCGCCAGCAGCAATGGACAGGGGCAGGCCGAGCAGTACTTC.

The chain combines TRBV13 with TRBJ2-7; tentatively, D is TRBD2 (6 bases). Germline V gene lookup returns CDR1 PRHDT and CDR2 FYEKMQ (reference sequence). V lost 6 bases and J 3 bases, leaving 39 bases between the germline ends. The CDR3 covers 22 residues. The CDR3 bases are TGTGCCAGCAGATCACTAGCCCCCAGAAACTTAATCCCCGTTTGCCCCATCTACGAGCAGTACTTC. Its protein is CASRSLAPRNLIPVCPIYEQYF.

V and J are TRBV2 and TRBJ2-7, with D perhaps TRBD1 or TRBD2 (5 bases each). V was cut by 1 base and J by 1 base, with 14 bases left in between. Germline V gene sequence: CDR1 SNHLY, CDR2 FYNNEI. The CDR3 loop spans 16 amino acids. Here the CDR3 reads CASSEGMGRMSYEQYF. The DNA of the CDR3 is TGTGCCAGCAGTGAAGGTATGGGACGGATGTCCTACGAGCAGTACTTC.